Each of the 17 T cell receptor beta chains below was sequenced from the same sample in a study of blood T cells in healthy people across ages. With a J-beta primer mix and a sample-barcoded 5' primer, a second PCR ran roughly 6 to 11 cycles. Using its own MiXCR run on the 5' RACE reads, TCRdb lists one record per CDR3 protein. Of fewer than 2 million distinct CDR3 sequences in the sample, about 39% were seen once. Sequencing input: blood. Receptors were obtained from a human donor in good health.

The CDR3 DNA reads as TGTGCCTGGAGTTTGCGGGGGCCCCCAGATACGCAGTATTTT. It yields the protein CAWSLRGPPDTQYF. This sequence joins TRBV30 and TRBJ2-3; D perhaps matches TRBD2 (7 bases). This CDR3 spans 14 amino acids. V gave up 2 bases and J gave up 4 bases, with 13 bases separating them. CDR1 is GTSNPN and CDR2 is SVGIG in the germline V gene (reference sequence).

The sample holds a few counts of this clonotype. The V and J genes are TRBV6-5 and TRBJ2-7; tentative D call: TRBD1 (7 bases). Germline V CDR1 and CDR2: MNHEY, SVGAGI. This CDR3 has 16 amino acids. Trimming stripped 0 bases from V and 5 bases from J, with 17 bases between. The CDR3: CASSYSRPGGRNEQYF. The CDR3 DNA follows: TGTGCCAGCAGTTACTCGAGGCCAGGGGGGAGGAACGAGCAGTACTTC.

The chain joins TRBV7-2 to TRBJ2-7; perhaps TRBD1 as D (7 bases). The V end was cut by 5 bases, the J end by 0 bases, with 14 bases between. The germline gives CDR1 SGHTA, CDR2 FQGNSA. The CDR3 runs to 15 residues. DNA for the CDR3: TGTGCCAGCAGCGGGAGGACAGGATCCTCCTACGAGCAGTACTTC. It codes for CASSGRTGSSYEQYF.

The chain has TRBV12-3 or TRBV12-4 and TRBJ1-1, with TRBD1 identical over 7 bases. With 6 bases clipped from V and 9 bases from J, the junction kept 10 bases outside the gene matches. The CDR3 covers 13 residues. The CDR3 sequence is CASSTKGAGKAFF. Here the CDR3 DNA reads TGTGCCAGCAGCACAAAGGGGGCGGGTAAAGCTTTCTTT.

The genes are TRBV19 and TRBJ1-4; D call uncertain. The CDR3 loop spans 18 amino acids. V was shortened by 0 bases and J by 3 bases, with 17 bases between the two germline ends. CDR1 LNHDA and CDR2 SQIVND come from the germline V gene (reference sequence). CDR3 sequence reads: CASSIDVWVSASNEKLFF. DNA of the CDR3: TGTGCCAGTAGTATAGATGTTTGGGTCTCGGCTTCTAATGAAAAACTGTTTTTT. The variable domain in full, completed from reference TRBV19 and TRBJ1-4, reads DGGITQSPKYLFRKEGQNVTLSCEQNLNHDAMYWYRQDPGQGLRLIYYSQIVNDFQKGDIAEGYSVSREKKESFPLTVTSAQKNPTAFYLCASSIDVWVSASNEKLFFGSGTQLSVL.

The rearrangement joins TRBV6-6 to TRBJ1-2; a weak D match, TRBD1 (5 bases). This CDR3 has 15 residues. Trimming removed 2 bases at V and 7 bases at J, with 17 bases between. Germline assignment: CDR1 MNHNY and CDR2 SVGAGI (reference sequence). CDR3 nucleotide sequence: TGTGCCAGCAGTTACAGGGCAAGAGGGGCAGGTGGCTACACCTTC. Its translation: CASSYRARGAGGYTF.

This chain joins TRBV12-5 and TRBJ1-1; D perhaps matches TRBD1 (5 bases). V was cut by 6 bases and J by 1 base, with 9 bases left in between. This CDR3 spans 13 amino acids. Looked up from germline, CDR1 is LGHNT and CDR2 is FRNRAP. CDR3 nucleotide sequence: TGTGCTAGTGGGTCACAGGCGAACACTGAAGCTTTCTTT. It encodes CASGSQANTEAFF.

This clonotype was seen more than once but under ten times. V usage is TRBV10-3 and J usage is TRBJ2-7; 8 bases are a match to TRBD1. This CDR3 region has 18 residues. The junction had 18 bases not matched to a gene; V was cut back by 5 bases and J by 3 bases. Germline values: CDR1 ENHRY, CDR2 SYGVKD. The CDR3 bases are TGTGCCATCAGTTCAGAACCGGGACAGGAGAGCCCCAGCTACGAGCAGTACTTC. Encoded protein: CAISSEPGQESPSYEQYF.

V usage is TRBV29-1 and J usage is TRBJ1-2; D gene ambiguous. CDR3 size: 11 residues. Germline V gene lookup returns CDR1 SQVTM and CDR2 ANQGSEA. The CDR3, as DNA: TGCGGCAGCGAGGCGGGTTATGGCTACACCTTC. This sequence encodes CGSEAGYGYTF. Supplemented by reference TRBV29-1 and TRBJ1-2, the full variable domain reads SAVISQKPSRDICQRGTSLTIQCQVDSQVTMMFWYRQQPGQSLTLIATANQGSEATYESGFVIDKFPISRPNLTFSTLTVSNMSPEDSSIYLCGSEAGYGYTFGSGTRLTVV.

With regard to this clonotype: A much more abundant neighbour one base away suggests this may be a read error. This chain links TRBV20-1 with TRBJ2-5; D remains unclear. Near its end, the DNA agrees better with TRBJ2-7, so the J call may be wrong. This CDR3 contains 16 residues. Per the germline V gene, CDR1 is DFQATT and CDR2 is SNEGSKA (reference sequence). CDR3 bases: TGCAGTGCTAGTGGGCCCCCTCTAATCACACTCTACGAGCAGTACTTC. This codes for CSASGPPLITLYEQYF.

The chain recombines TRBV20-1 with TRBJ1-6; D is unclear. Germline V gene sequence: CDR1 DFQATT, CDR2 SNEGSKA (reference sequence). This CDR3 comprises 15 residues. V lost 3 bases, J lost 0 bases, and 9 bases lay in between. The CDR3 loop is CSARGRSSYNSPLHF. The CDR3, as DNA: TGCAGTGCTAGGGGCAGGAGCTCCTATAATTCACCCCTCCACTTT.

The rearrangement uses TRBV5-1 and TRBJ1-2; 7 nucleotides line up with TRBD1. The germline CDR1 and CDR2 sequences are SGHRS and YFSETQ. The CDR3 runs 16 residues. V lost 4 bases and J lost 6; bases outside the gene matches: 15. The CDR3 DNA reads as TGCGCCAGCAGCGCCCCCGGGACAGCCGAGTCCGATGGCTACACCTTC. It codes for CASSAPGTAESDGYTF.

There are a few counts of this clonotype. The genes are TRBV6-5 and TRBJ2-1; maybe TRBD2 (5 bases). V was pared by 6 bases and J by 7 bases, with 13 bases between. The CDR3 covers 13 residues. Germline CDR1 is MNHEY and CDR2 is SVGAGI. The CDR3 reads CASSFASGNEQFF. CDR3 DNA sequence: TGTGCCAGCAGCTTCGCTTCGGGGAATGAGCAGTTCTTC.

This clonotype showed up many times. This chain uses TRBV12-3 or TRBV12-4 with TRBJ2-1; D perhaps matches TRBD2 (6 bases). The CDR3 has 13 amino acids. V was shortened by 5 bases and J by 15 bases, with 20 bases between the two germline ends. Here the CDR3 DNA reads TGTGCCAGCAGTCTGACCCGGGACTCTCCTTCGTTCTTC. Protein sequence: CASSLTRDSPSFF.

The J gene is TRBJ2-7, the V gene TRBV7-3; D gene ambiguous. This CDR3 has 14 residues. Between the trimmed V and J ends, which lost 2 bases and 5 bases, there was a span of 13 bases. Germline CDR1 reads SGHTA; CDR2 reads FQGTGA. The CDR3 DNA sequence: TGTGCCAGCAGCTTATCCCCTGGGCCCCACGAGCAGTACTTC. Its translation: CASSLSPGPHEQYF.

The chain uses TRBV9 and TRBJ1-1; D is unresolved. V was pared by 0 bases and J by 2 bases, with 5 bases between. Per the germline V gene, CDR1 is SGDLS and CDR2 is YYNGEE. This CDR3 contains 13 residues. The CDR3 coding sequence is TGTGCCAGCAGCGTAGCGATTAACACTGAAGCTTTCTTT. Amino acids: CASSVAINTEAFF.

The chain combines TRBV2 with TRBJ1-6, with TRBD1 as a possible D gene (6 bases). Trimming took off 2 bases at V and 1 base at J, with 12 bases between the two ends. Germline V lookup: CDR1 SNHLY, CDR2 FYNNEI. This CDR3 contains 17 residues. In DNA form, the CDR3 reads TGTGCCAGCAGTGAAATGGGCAGGGGATCCTATAATTCACCCCTCCACTTT. Protein product: CASSEMGRGSYNSPLHF.